A single sample is the source of the 9 T cell receptor beta chains below, sequenced in a study of regulatory T cells in long-lasting Graves disease. Libraries of TCR beta came from iRepertoire HTBI primers plus Arm-PCR of CDR3 regions. Using its own MiXCR run on the multiplex PCR reads, TCRdb lists one record per CDR3 protein. The sample yields 350,000 to 500,000 distinct CDR3 sequences, approximately 14% seen once. Specified time point: newly diagnosed GD, antithyroid drugs for less than 3 months. Researchers made the TCR library from RNA that was extracted from PBMCs. This sample was also put to use in a study of T cells in Graves' hyperthyroidism and ophthalmopathy.

The material was peripheral blood mononuclear cells (PBMCs), obtained at new diagnosis, from a patient treated with antithyroid drugs. All receptors derive from a woman between 45 and 65 years old with Graves disease.

As regards this clonotype: A much larger clone differs by one base, so this may be a read error. The chain employs TRBV9 and TRBJ2-2; weak D call: TRBD1 (6 bases). Germline assignment: CDR1 SGDLS and CDR2 YYNGEE. The CDR3 extends over 15 amino acids. The CDR3 loop is CASTVSSRGNGELFF. CDR3 in DNA: TGTGCCAGCACCGTATCTTCCAGGGGTAACGGGGAGCTGTTTTTT. Supplemented by reference TRBV9 and TRBJ2-2, the full variable domain reads DSGVTQTPKHLITATGQRVTLRCSPRSGDLSVYWYQQSLDQGLQFLIQYYNGEERAKGNILERFSAQQFPDLHSELNLSSLELGDSALYFCASTVSSRGNGELFFGEGSRLTVL.

The chain uses TRBV6-1 and TRBJ2-2; 9 bases are a match to TRBD1. This CDR3 is 16 amino acids long. The junction had 5 bases not matched to a gene; V was cut back by 5 bases and J by 1 base. The germline V gene encodes CDR1 MNHNS and CDR2 SASEGT. DNA for the CDR3: TGTGCCAGCAGTAGCCGGACAGGGGAGAACACCGGGGAGCTGTTTTTT. Translating it yields CASSSRTGENTGELFF.

This clonotype was picked up many times. This sequence joins TRBV7-8 and TRBJ1-1; D not certain. The CDR3 totals 14 residues. V lost 3 bases and J lost 1, with 9 bases in between. Germline loops: CDR1 SGHVS, CDR2 FQNEAQ. CDR3 sequence (DNA): TGTGCCAGCAGCTTTACAATAAAGAACACTGAAGCTTTCTTT. It translates to CASSFTIKNTEAFF.

This clonotype was counted between two and nine times. V usage is TRBV7-7 and J usage is TRBJ2-5; 8 nucleotides match TRBD1. Germline V lookup: CDR1 SSHAT, CDR2 FNYEAQ (reference sequence). V trimming: 8 bases; J trimming: 4 bases; junction bases outside the gene matches: 6. This CDR3 comprises 13 residues. The CDR3 loop is CASQLTGGETQYF. The CDR3 nucleotides are TGTGCCAGCCAACTAACAGGGGGAGAGACCCAGTACTTC.

The chain links TRBV29-1 to TRBJ2-5; 8 bases agree with TRBD1. V lost 5 bases and J lost 0; bases outside the gene matches: 8. CDR1 and CDR2 (germline): SQVTM, ANQGSEA. The CDR3 length is 15 residues. The CDR3 bases are TGCAGCGTTCCAGGACAGGGAGTTTACCAAGAGACCCAGTACTTC. Protein product: CSVPGQGVYQETQYF. The full variable domain, its missing parts supplied by reference TRBV29-1 and TRBJ2-5, is SAVISQKPSRDICQRGTSLTIQCQVDSQVTMMFWYRQQPGQSLTLIATANQGSEATYESGFVIDKFPISRPNLTFSTLTVSNMSPEDSSIYLCSVPGQGVYQETQYFGPGTRLLVL.

J is TRBJ2-7 and V is TRBV5-6, with TRBD1 matching over 7 bases. V lost 0 bases, J lost 5 bases, and 5 bases stayed unmatched. The CDR3 consists of 14 residues. Looked up from germline, CDR1 is SGHDT and CDR2 is YYEEEE. CDR3: CASSLADRDHEQYF. In DNA, the CDR3 is TGTGCCAGCAGCTTGGCCGACAGGGACCACGAGCAGTACTTC.

Many counts were recorded for this clonotype. J is TRBJ1-4 and V is TRBV19; D is undetermined. The V gene lost 7 bases and the J gene lost 7 bases, with 16 bases spanning the gap. The germline gives CDR1 LNHDA, CDR2 SQIVND (reference sequence). The CDR3 length is 14 residues. The CDR3 bases are TGTGCCAGTAAACAGACCGGGGATGGTGAAAAACTGTTTTTT. Its protein product is CASKQTGDGEKLFF.

This clonotype was recorded at least ten times. The chain joins TRBV27 to TRBJ2-7; D unresolved. The germline V gene encodes CDR1 MNHEY and CDR2 SMNVEV (reference sequence). The V end was cut by 6 bases, the J end by 2 bases, with 20 bases between. The length of the CDR3 is 16 residues. The CDR3 sequence: CASSLVPKSSTYEQYF. The CDR3 DNA reads TGTGCCAGCAGCCTTGTCCCCAAATCCTCAACCTACGAGCAGTACTTC.

This clonotype came up many times. The chain links TRBV9 to TRBJ2-1, with D possibly TRBD2 on 5 matching bases. This CDR3 comprises 15 residues. With 0 bases removed from V and 3 bases from J, the gap between germline ends came to 10 bases. Germline V gene data show CDR1 as SGDLS and CDR2 as YYNGEE. CDR3 sequence: CASSVAGSGYNEQFF. Written as DNA, the CDR3 is TGTGCCAGCAGCGTAGCGGGGAGTGGCTACAATGAGCAGTTCTTC.